This paragraph reports one T cell receptor (beta chain). The antigen is not known. Patients who had autoimmune disease history or got systemic immunosuppression were left out. Repertoires were generated with immunoSEQ multiplex PCR, while TCRdb's copy carries only in-frame clones and drops some. The sample holds 70,000 to 75,000 clones, roughly 82% seen once. This sample is part of a study of OX40 agonist ivuxolimab in advanced cancers. Turning to the study itself: Participants could have had prior anti-PD-1, anti-PD-L1 or anti-CTLA-4 therapy, and less than 45% had some.

CDR1 and CDR2 from the germline V gene are SGHNT and YENEEA. With 5 bases clipped from V and 6 bases from J, the junction kept 5 bases outside the gene matches. The CDR3 runs 16 residues. Study results and caveats: CD8+ T cells (on average) carried more expanded clones than CD4+ T cells. Circulating CD4+ and CD8+ T cells showed clonal expansion by week 6 at 0.1 to 3.0 mg/kg.

The sample in question was CD4+ or CD8+ T cells sorted from blood, obtained in a trial of the OX40 agonist ivuxolimab. The TCR sequence derives from an adult with an advanced solid tumor such as melanoma, head and neck, liver or kidney cancer. This chain joins TRBV11-3 and TRBJ2-1, with 15 bases that match TRBD2. The CDR3 is CASSPGLAGGSNEQFF. CDR3 nucleotide sequence: TGTGCCAGCAGCCCCGGACTAGCGGGGGGGAGCAATGAGCAGTTCTTC.